The T cell receptor (beta chain) described here comes from a study of OX40 agonist ivuxolimab in advanced cancers. Turning to this clone: Antigen: not known.

Trimming took 3 bases from V and 0 from J, leaving 4 bases between them. The CDR3 is 13 residues long. Germline CDR1 reads LGHNA; CDR2 reads YSLEER. Generated by immunoSEQ multiplex PCR, the TCRdb table keeps only in-frame clones and is missing some. The sample records about 34,000 clones, roughly 80% being singletons. Patients were ruled out by autoimmune disease history or systemic immunosuppression. Study-wide results and caveats: Researchers report that CD8+ T cells had, on average, more expanded clones than CD4+. CD4+ and CD8+ blood T cells expanded clonally by week 6 at 0.1 to 3.0 mg/kg.

The chain has TRBV4-3 and TRBJ2-3, with unresolved D. Sequenced material: CD4+ or CD8+ T cells sorted from blood, taken in a trial of the OX40 agonist ivuxolimab. The source is an adult with an advanced solid tumor such as melanoma, head and neck, liver or kidney cancer. The CDR3 here is CASSHQSTDTQYF. CDR3 DNA: TGCGCCAGCAGCCATCAGAGCACAGATACGCAGTATTTT.